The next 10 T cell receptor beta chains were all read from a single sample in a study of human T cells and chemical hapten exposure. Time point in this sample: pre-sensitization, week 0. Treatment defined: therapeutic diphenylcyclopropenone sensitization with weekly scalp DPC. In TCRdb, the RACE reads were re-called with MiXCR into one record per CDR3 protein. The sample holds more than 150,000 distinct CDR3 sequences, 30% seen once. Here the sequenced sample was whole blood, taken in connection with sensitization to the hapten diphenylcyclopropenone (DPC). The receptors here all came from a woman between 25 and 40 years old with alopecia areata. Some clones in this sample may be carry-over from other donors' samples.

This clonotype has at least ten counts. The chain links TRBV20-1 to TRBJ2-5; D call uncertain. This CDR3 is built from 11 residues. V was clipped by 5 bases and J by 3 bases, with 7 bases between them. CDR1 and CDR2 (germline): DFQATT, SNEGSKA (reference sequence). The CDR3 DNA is TGCAGTGCTCAAAGAAAAGAGACCCAGTACTTC. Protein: CSAQRKETQYF.

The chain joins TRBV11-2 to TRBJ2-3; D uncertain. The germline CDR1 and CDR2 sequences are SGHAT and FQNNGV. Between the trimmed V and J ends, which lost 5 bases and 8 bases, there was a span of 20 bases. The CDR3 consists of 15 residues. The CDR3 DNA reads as TGTGCCAGCAGCCCTGCCGCTCCCGGGCTCGGTACGCAGTATTTT. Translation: CASSPAAPGLGTQYF. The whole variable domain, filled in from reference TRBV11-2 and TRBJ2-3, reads EAGVAQSPRYKIIEKRQSVAFWCNPISGHATLYWYQQILGQGPKLLIQFQNNGVVDDSQLPKDRFSAERLKGVDSTLKIQPAKLEDSAVYLCASSPAAPGLGTQYFGPGTRLTVL.

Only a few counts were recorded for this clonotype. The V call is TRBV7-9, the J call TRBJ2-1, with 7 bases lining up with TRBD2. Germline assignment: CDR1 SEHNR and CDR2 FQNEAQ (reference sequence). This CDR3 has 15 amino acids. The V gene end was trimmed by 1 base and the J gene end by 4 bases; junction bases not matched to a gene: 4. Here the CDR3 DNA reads TGTGCCAGCAGCTTAGATGGCGGGAGTTACAATGAGCAGTTCTTC. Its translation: CASSLDGGSYNEQFF.

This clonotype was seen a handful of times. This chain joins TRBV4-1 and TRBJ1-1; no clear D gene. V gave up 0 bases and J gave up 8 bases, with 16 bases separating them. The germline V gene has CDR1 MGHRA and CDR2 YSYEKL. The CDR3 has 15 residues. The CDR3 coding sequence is TGCGCCAGCAGCCAAGAGGTGGCGGTCCAGACAGAAGCTTTCTTT. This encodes CASSQEVAVQTEAFF.

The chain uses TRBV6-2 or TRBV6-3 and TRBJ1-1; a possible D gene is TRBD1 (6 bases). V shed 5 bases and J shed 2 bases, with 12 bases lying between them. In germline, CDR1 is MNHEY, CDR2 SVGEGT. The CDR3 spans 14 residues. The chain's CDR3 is CASSRRTDNTEAFF. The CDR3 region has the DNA TGTGCCAGCAGTCGAAGGACAGATAACACTGAAGCTTTCTTT.

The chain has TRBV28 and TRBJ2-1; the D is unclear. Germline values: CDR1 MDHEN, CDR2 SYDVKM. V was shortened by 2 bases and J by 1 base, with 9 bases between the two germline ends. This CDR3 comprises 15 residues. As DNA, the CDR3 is TGTGCCAGCAGTTTAGTCGGTGCGTCCTACAATGAGCAGTTCTTC. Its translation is CASSLVGASYNEQFF.

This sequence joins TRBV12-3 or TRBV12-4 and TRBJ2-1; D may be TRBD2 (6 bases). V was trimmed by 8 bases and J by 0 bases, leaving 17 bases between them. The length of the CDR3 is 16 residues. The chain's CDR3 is CASRTSTPSSYNEQFF. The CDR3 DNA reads TGTGCCAGCCGCACTAGCACCCCTAGCTCCTACAATGAGCAGTTCTTC.

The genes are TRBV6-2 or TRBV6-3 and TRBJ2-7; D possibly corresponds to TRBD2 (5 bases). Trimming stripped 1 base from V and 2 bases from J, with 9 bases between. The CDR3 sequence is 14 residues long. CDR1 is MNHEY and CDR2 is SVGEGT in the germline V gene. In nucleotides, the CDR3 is TGTGCCAGCAGTTACTACGGGGTCCCCTACGAGCAGTACTTC. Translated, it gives CASSYYGVPYEQYF.

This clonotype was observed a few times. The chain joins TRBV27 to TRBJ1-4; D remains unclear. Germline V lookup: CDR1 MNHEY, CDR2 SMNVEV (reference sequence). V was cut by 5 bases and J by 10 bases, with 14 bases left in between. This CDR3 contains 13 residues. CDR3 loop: CASSPSRPGKLFF. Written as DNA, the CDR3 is TGTGCCAGCAGTCCCTCGCGACCGGGAAAACTGTTTTTT.

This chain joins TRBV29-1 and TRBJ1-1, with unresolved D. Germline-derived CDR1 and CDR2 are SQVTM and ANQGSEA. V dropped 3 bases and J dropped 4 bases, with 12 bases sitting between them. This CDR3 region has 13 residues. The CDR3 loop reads CSVDGFKGTEAFF. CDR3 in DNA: TGCAGCGTTGACGGCTTTAAGGGCACTGAAGCTTTCTTT.